This T cell receptor beta chain originates from a study of T cell responses to AZD1222 COVID-19 vaccine. As to this clone: The antigen remains undetermined.

Whole-study results and caveats: Repertoires were sampled only after the peak T cell response. Only five to seven AZD1222 recipients tested seropositive at baseline. Females made up more of the donors, who were largely white British, and clonal diversity may have come out too low.

Germline CDR1 MNHNS, CDR2 SASEGT. The CDR3 consists of 15 residues. With 0 bases removed from V and 5 bases from J, the gap between germline ends came to 10 bases. The method was immunoSEQ multiplex PCR; TCRdb's version includes in-frame clones alone and lacks a portion of them. The sample lists 150,000 or so clones; roughly 90% were seen once. The chain couples TRBV6-1 to TRBJ1-4; D remains ambiguous. The sequencing used peripheral blood, collected on day 0 of AZD1222 vaccination. This receptor was identified in an adult in good health. The CDR3 sequence is CASSEALGVNEKLFF. The DNA of the CDR3 is TGTGCCAGCAGTGAAGCTCTTGGGGTGAATGAAAAACTGTTTTTT.